This TCR beta chain was identified during a study of T cell repertoires in cytomegalovirus infection. Study information: Recently identified HLA-C-restricted CMV epitopes and well-studied HLA-B-restricted CMV epitopes were used by the study. Shared public TCR beta signatures pointed to both CMV infection and a matching HLA type.

Whole-study findings and limits: Based on cumulative public TCR beta family frequency, carriers of CMV plus the relevant HLA were identified. Ex vivo responses were dominated by HLA-C-restricted CMV-specific TCR beta clonotypes.

The germline V and J ends were trimmed by 1 base and 4 bases, with 10 bases remaining between them. This CDR3 is 14 amino acids long. Germline loops: CDR1 SGHTA, CDR2 FQGNSA. TCRdb re-analysed the reads in MiXCR, keeping a single row per CDR3 protein. Of fewer than 65,000 distinct CDR3 sequences in the sample, 20% to 25% were seen once. This clonotype appeared a single time. Its antigen is not known. Source: CD8+ T cells from cultured PBMCs, taken from culture after CMV antigen stimulation. The chain joins TRBV7-2 to TRBJ1-2; D not certain. This receptor was identified in a human donor in good health (CMV status not recorded). Some clones in this sample may be carry-over from other donors' samples. The CDR3 sequence is CASSLEARSYGYTF. The CDR3, as DNA: TGTGCCAGCAGCTTAGAGGCTCGGAGCTATGGCTACACCTTC.